This TCR beta chain derives from a study of chemoradiotherapy in HPV16-positive cancers. Study information: Candidate HPV-specific T-cell clones and common TCR motifs came from functional assays in a couple of HPV16-positive patients. General study findings and limits: Candidate HPV-specific clones and E7-related TCR motifs grew in tumor during treatment. In HPV16-positive patients, HPV-responsive T-cell expansion tracked better recurrence-free survival.

Of note for this clone: Its antigen is undetermined.

Repeated repertoire sampling spanned the course of chemoradiotherapy. Using immunoSEQ multiplex PCR, the repertoire was profiled, and TCRdb retains in-frame clones only, with some absent. The table lists 13,000 to 15,000 clones, approximately 90% of them singletons. V was clipped by 4 bases and J by 4 bases, with 13 bases between them. CDR1 is MGHDK and CDR2 is SYGVNS in the germline V gene. The CDR3 is made up of 14 amino acids. This specimen consisted of blood, obtained from a patient who underwent chemoradiotherapy. The sequence came from a human donor with HPV-associated anogenital cancer. V gene TRBV25-1 combines with J gene TRBJ1-1; D uncertain. The CDR3 DNA follows: TGTGCCAGCAGTGTGCGAGGGTTGGGCACTGAAGCTTTCTTT. Encoded protein: CASSVRGLGTEAFF.